This TCR beta chain was retrieved from a study of patients with pleural tuberculosis (dated by TCRdb to the mid-2010s). The sequencer listed for this sample is Illumina Genome Analyzer IIx. TCRdb took the public reads, trimmed them with fastp at Q25, ran MiXCR for clone calling and kept in-frame beta chains. Every entry covers one CDR3 protein and lists the most common genes and DNA from its rows. The sample table holds 40,000 to 55,000 distinct CDR3 sequences, of which 7.3% were seen once. The ten top clones hold about a sixth of the sample. V loses 2 bases of germline sequence and J loses 12 bases, and the interval between the two ends is 10 bases. CDR1 and CDR2 were assigned from the germline V gene as MNHEY and SVGAGI. Including the terminal cysteine and phenylalanine, the CDR3 comprises 11 residues. The entry retains the CDR3 DNA only, 33 bases that are in frame from base 1. The table lists this clonotype with many counts. It lacks a known antigen. Base qualities are not provided; no much larger clone lies one nucleotide away.

The TCR comes from a human donor with pleural tuberculosis. The V and J genes are TRBV6-5 and TRBJ1-1, with the identity of the D gene unclear. The sequenced DNA: TGTGCCAGCAGTTACGGTGCCGTATCTTTCTTT. It specifies CASSYGAVSFF.